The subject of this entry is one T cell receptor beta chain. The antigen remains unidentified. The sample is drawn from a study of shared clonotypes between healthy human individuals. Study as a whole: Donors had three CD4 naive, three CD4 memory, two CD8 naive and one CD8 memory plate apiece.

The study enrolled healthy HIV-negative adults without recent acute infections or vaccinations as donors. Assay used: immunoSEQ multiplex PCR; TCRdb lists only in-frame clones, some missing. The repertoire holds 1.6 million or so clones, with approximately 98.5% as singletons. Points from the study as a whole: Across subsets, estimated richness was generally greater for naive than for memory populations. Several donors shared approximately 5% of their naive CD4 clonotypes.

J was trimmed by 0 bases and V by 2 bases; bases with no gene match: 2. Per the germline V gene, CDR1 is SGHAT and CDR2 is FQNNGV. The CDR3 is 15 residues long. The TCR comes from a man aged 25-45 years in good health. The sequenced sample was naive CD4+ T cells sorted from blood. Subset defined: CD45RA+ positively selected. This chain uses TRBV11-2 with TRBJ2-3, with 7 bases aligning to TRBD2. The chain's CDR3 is CASSLTGGSTDTQYF. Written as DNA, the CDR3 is TGTGCCAGCAGCTTAACGGGAGGTAGCACAGATACGCAGTATTTT.